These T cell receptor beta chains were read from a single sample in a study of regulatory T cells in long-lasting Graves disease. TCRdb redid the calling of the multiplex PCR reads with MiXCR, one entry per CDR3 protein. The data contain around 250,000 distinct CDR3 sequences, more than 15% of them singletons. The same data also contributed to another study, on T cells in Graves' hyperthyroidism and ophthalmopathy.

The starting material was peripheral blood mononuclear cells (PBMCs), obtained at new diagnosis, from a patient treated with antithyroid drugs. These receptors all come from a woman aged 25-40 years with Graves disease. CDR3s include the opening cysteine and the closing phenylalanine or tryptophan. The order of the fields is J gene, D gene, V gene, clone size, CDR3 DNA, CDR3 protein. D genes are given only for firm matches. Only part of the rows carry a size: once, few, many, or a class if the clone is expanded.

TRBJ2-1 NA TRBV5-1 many TGCGCCAGCAGCTTGGAGGCCAGGAGGTCCTACAATGAGCAGTTCTTC CASSLEARRSYNEQFF
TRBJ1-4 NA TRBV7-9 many TGTGCCAGCAGCACCCGGGACACTAATGAAAAACTGTTTTTT CASSTRDTNEKLFF
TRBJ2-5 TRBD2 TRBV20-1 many TGCAGTGCTGGGACTAGCGGGGGGCCGATCTACCAAGAGACCCAGTACTTC CSAGTSGGPIYQETQYF
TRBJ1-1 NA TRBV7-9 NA TGTGCCAGCAGTGCCGACAGGCTGGACACTGAAGCTTTCTTT CASSADRLDTEAFF
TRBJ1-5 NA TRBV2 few TGTGCCAGCAGTGAATGGTTGCCCCCTAATCAGCCCCAGCATTTT CASSEWLPPNQPQHF
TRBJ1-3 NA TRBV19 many TGTGCCAGTCAACGACAGAGCTCTGGAAACACCATATATTTT CASQRQSSGNTIYF
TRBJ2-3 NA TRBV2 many TGTGCCAGCAGTGAACGGCAGACTAGAAGCACAGATACGCAGTATTTT CASSERQTRSTDTQYF
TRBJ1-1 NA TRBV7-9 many TGTGCCAGCAGGTCAGAAGGGAACACTGAAGCTTTCTTT CASRSEGNTEAFF
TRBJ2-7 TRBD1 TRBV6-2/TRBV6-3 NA TGTGCCAGCAGGATACCGGGACAGGGAGGCGAGCAGTACTTC CASRIPGQGGEQYF
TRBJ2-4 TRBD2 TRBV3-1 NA TGTGCCAGCAGCCAAGATCCACCGGAGACTAGCGGGGGGTACCTAGCCAAAAACATTCAGTACTTC CASSQDPPETSGGYLAKNIQYF
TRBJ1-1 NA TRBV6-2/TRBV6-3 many TGTGCCAGCAACGAACCCCAGAGCTCCATGAACACTGAAGCTTTCTTT CASNEPQSSMNTEAFF
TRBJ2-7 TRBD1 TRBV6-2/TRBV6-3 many TGTGCCAGCAGTTACTTCCCTAACGCCGGGACAGAGAACCCCTACGAGCAGTACTTC CASSYFPNAGTENPYEQYF
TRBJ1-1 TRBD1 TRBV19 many TGTGCCAGTACCATACAACAGGGGATGCACACTGAAGCTTTCTTT CASTIQQGMHTEAFF
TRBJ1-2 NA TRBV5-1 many TGCGCCAGCAGCTTGGACGGGTACTATGGCTACACCTTC CASSLDGYYGYTF
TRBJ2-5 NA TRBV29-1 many TGCAGCGTTGACGGGAATGGGGAGACCCAGTACTTC CSVDGNGETQYF
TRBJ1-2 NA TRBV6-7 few TGTGCCAGCAGTCCGGAGCCTCAGGGAGAGAATAGCTACACCTTC CASSPEPQGENSYTF
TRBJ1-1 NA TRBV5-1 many TGCGCCAGCAGCTTGGATAACCGGGATCGGGACACTGAAGCTTTCTTT CASSLDNRDRDTEAFF
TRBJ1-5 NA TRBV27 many TGTGCCAGCAGTCCCAGGGGATTGGGCAATCAGCCCCAGCATTTT CASSPRGLGNQPQHF
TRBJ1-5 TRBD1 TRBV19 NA TGTGCCAGTAAAAAACAGGGGGCGGTTTACAATCAGCCCCAGCATTTT CASKKQGAVYNQPQHF
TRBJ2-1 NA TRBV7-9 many TGTGCCAGCAGCTTAGCGCGGCTAGCGCGGAATGAGCAGTTCTTC CASSLARLARNEQFF
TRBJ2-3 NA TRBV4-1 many TGTGCCAGCAGCCAAGGAATAGCGGTCGGGTCGCAGTATTTT CASSQGIAVGSQYF
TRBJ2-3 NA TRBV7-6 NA TGTGCCAGCAGCTTGGCCCTGGGGTTCACAGATACGCAGTATTTT CASSLALGFTDTQYF
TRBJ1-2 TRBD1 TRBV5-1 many TGCGCCAGCAGCACGGGCGACAGGGCGGGCTATGGCTACACCTTC CASSTGDRAGYGYTF
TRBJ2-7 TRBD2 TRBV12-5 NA TGTGCTAGTGGTTTCAGTCTAGCGGGGGTCCCCGAGCAGTACTTC CASGFSLAGVPEQYF
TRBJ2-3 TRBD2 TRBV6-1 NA TGTGCCAGCCAGTCGGGGGGGCCGAAGGATACGCAGTATTTT CASQSGGPKDTQYF
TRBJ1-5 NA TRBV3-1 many TGTGCCAGCAGCCAGACAGTGAACAATCAGCCCCAGCATTTT CASSQTVNNQPQHF
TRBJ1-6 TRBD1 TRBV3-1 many TGTGCCAGCAGCCAAGATTCAGGGGGTACACCCCTCCACTTT CASSQDSGGTPLHF
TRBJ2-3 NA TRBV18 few TGTGCCAGCTCACCACCGCCCAGCACAGATACGCAGTATTTT CASSPPPSTDTQYF
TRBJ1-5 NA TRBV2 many TGTGCCAGCAGTCCCGAATTATATAGCAATCAGCCCCAGCATTTT CASSPELYSNQPQHF
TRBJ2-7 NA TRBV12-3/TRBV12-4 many TGTGCCAGCAGTTTTCGCCAGGGGTTATACGAGCAGTACTTC CASSFRQGLYEQYF
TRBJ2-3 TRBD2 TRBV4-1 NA TGCGCCAGCAGTCTTGGACTAGTGTCGGCAGATACGCAGTATTTT CASSLGLVSADTQYF
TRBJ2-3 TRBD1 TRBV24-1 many TGTGCCACCAGTGATTCGCGGACAGGGAGTATGGGAGATACGCAGTATTTT CATSDSRTGSMGDTQYF
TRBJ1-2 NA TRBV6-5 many TGTGCCAGCAGTTATTTCCGGGGACACCTCTATGGCTACACCTTC CASSYFRGHLYGYTF
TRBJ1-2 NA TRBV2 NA TGTGCCAGCAGTGAAGGAGGCGCGGGGTATGGCTACACCTTC CASSEGGAGYGYTF
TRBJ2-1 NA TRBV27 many TGTGCCAGCAACAACAGGGCCGCTAGTTTGGACAATGAGCAGTTCTTC CASNNRAASLDNEQFF
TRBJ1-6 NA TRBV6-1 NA TGTGCCAGCAGTGACACCTTAGGAGGCTCTAGTAATTCACCCCTCCACTTT CASSDTLGGSSNSPLHF
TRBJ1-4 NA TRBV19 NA TGTGCCAGTAGTGTCCCTGGGGTTGGTAATGAAAAACTGTTTTTT CASSVPGVGNEKLFF
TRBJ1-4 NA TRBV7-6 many TGTGCCAGCAGCGAGAGGATTTGGTCGTTTAATGAAAAACTGTTTTTT CASSERIWSFNEKLFF
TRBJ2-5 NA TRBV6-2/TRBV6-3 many TGTGCCAGCACCAACGCCGGGGAGACCCAGTACTTC CASTNAGETQYF
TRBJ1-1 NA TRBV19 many TGTGCCAGTAAATCCATTTTTGGGGGGCGCGATAGTGGTCCTGAAGCTTTCTTT CASKSIFGGRDSGPEAFF
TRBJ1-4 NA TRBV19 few TGTGCCAGTAGTATTACCCCAGGGGCCAATGAAAAACTGTTTTTT CASSITPGANEKLFF
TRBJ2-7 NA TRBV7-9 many TGTGCCAGCAGCTTACTGGGCCCCGAGGAGCAGTACTTC CASSLLGPEEQYF
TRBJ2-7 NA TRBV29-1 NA TGCAACGTTGAAGGCAGGGGCGACGAGCAGTACTTC CNVEGRGDEQYF
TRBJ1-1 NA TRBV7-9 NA TGTGCCAGCAGCTTAGTCCCGGGGGTGAACACTGAAGCTTTCTTT CASSLVPGVNTEAFF
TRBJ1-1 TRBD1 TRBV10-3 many TGTGCCATCAGTGACCTTATTCGACAGGGTGGCACTGAAGCTTTCTTT CAISDLIRQGGTEAFF
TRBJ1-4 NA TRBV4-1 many TGCGCCAGCAGCGCAGACAGCTCAACTAATGAAAAACTGTTTTTT CASSADSSTNEKLFF
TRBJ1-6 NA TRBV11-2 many TGTGCCAGCGGTACAGATTATAATTCACCCCTCCACTTT CASGTDYNSPLHF
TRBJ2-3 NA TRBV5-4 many TGTGCCAGCAGCCGCGGGACCGGGGAGGATACGCAGTATTTT CASSRGTGEDTQYF
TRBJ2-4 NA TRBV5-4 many TGTGCCAGCCCCTTGGACGGAGTCTTAGCCAAAAACATTCAGTACTTC CASPLDGVLAKNIQYF
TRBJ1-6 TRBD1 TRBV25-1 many TGTGCCAGCAATGCCGCAGGGGGCGCGGGGAATTCACCCCTCCACTTT CASNAAGGAGNSPLHF